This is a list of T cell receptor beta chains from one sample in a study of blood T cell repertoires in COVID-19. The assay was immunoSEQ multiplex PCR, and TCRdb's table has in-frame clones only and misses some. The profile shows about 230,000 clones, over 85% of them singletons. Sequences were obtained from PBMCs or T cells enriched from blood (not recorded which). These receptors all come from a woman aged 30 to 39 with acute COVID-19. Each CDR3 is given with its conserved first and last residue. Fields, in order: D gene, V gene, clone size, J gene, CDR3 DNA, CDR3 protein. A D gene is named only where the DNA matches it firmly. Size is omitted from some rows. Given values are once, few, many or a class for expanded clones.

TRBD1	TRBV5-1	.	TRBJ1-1	TGCGCCAGCAGCTGGGACAGAGAATTTCACACTGAAGCTTTCTTT	CASSWDREFHTEAFF
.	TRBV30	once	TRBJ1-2	TGTGCCTGGACCCTACAAGGGGCGGATGGCTACACCTTC	CAWTLQGADGYTF
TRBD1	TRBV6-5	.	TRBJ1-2	TGTGCCAGCAGTCGACAGGGGGCATCCAACTATGGCTACACCTTC	CASSRQGASNYGYTF
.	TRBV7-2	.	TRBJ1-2	TGTGCCAGCAGCGCGCCAGGTGGAGGCTACACCTTC	CASSAPGGGYTF
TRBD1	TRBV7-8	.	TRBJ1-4	TGTGCCAGCACCCTACTACAGGGGCGGGTTGAAAAACTGTTTTTT	CASTLLQGRVEKLFF
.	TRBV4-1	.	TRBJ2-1	TGCGCCAGCAGACGTACGTCAGGAAACAATGAGCAGTTCTTC	CASRRTSGNNEQFF
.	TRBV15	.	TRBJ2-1	TGTGCCACCAGCAGGGGGCGGGGTTCCTACAATGAGCAGTTCTTC	CATSRGRGSYNEQFF
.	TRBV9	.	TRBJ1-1	TGTGCCAGCAGCGTAGGGGGCCTCTCCACTGAAGCTTTCTTT	CASSVGGLSTEAFF
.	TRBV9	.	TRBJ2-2	TGTGCCAGCAGCACCCGGGACATCTACACCGGGGAGCTGTTTTTT	CASSTRDIYTGELFF
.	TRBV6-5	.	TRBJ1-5	TGTGCCAGCACTGTTGCGATGCGGCAGCCCCAGCATTTT	CASTVAMRQPQHF
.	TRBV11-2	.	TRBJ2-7	TGTGCCAGCAGCGCCGACATCTCCTACGAGCAGTACTTC	CASSADISYEQYF
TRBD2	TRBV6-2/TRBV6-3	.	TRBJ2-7	TGTGCCAGCAGTACCCGACTAGCGGGGGGATACGAGCAGTACTTC	CASSTRLAGGYEQYF
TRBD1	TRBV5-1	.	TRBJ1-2	TGCGCCAGCAGCCCCGAGACAGGGGTCCACTATGGCTACACCTTC	CASSPETGVHYGYTF
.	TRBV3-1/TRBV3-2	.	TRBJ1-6	TGTGCCAGCAGCCAAGAAACGGGGGTCGGTTCACCCCTCCACTTT	CASSQETGVGSPLHF
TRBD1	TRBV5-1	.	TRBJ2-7	TGCGCCAGCAGCCCCGGACCAGGGGGCTACGAGCAGTACTTC	CASSPGPGGYEQYF
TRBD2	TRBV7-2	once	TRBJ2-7	TGTGCCAGCAGCTTAGGCCTAGCGGGGGCCGCCTACGAGCAGTACTTC	CASSLGLAGAAYEQYF
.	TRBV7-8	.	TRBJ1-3	TGTGCCAGCAGCTTAGTTGTAGCGGGAAACACCATATATTTT	CASSLVVAGNTIYF
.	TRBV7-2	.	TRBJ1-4	TGTGCCAGCAGCCCCAGAGCGGGCTCAAATGAAAAACTGTTTTTT	CASSPRAGSNEKLFF
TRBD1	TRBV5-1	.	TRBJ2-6	TGCGCCAGCAGCCTTCAGAGGTCCCGTGGGGACAGGGCTGGGGCCAACGTCCTGACTTTC	CASSLQRSRGDRAGANVLTF
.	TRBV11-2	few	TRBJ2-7	TGTGCCAGCAGCCGCGAGAGGCAGGGGTACGAGCAGTACTTC	CASSRERQGYEQYF
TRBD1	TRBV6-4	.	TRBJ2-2	TGTGCCAGCAGTGAAGCGCAGGGGGTCACCGGGGAGCTGTTTTTT	CASSEAQGVTGELFF
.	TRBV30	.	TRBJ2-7	TGTGCCTGGAGTCTTCTATTTTACGAGCAGTACTTC	CAWSLLFYEQYF
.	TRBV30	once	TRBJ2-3	TGTGCCTGGAGATCCGCAGATACGCAGTATTTT	CAWRSADTQYF
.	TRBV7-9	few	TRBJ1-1	TGTGCCAGCAGCTTAACAGGGTTGGGCACTGAAGCTTTCTTT	CASSLTGLGTEAFF
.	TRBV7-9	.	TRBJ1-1	TGTGCCAGCGGGAGGGGGGCGGAGAACACTGAAGCTTTCTTT	CASGRGAENTEAFF
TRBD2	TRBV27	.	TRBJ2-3	TGTGCCAGCAGCCCCAACCCCGGGGGACTAGCGAGGACAGATACGCAGTATTTT	CASSPNPGGLARTDTQYF
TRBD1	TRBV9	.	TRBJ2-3	TGTGCCAGCAGCGTAGAGTGGGACAGGGAACCCCCCTTTGCGCAGTATTTT	CASSVEWDREPPFAQYF
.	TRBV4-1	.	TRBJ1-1	TGCGCCAGCAGCCAAGTCGGGGGTGCACCTGAAGCTTTCTTT	CASSQVGGAPEAFF
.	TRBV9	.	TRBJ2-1	TGTGCCAGCAGCCGGGACTCGAACAATGAGCAGTTCTTC	CASSRDSNNEQFF
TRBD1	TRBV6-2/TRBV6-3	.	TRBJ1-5	TGTGCCAGCAGTCGTTCTGGGACAGGACGCAATCAGCCCCAGCATTTT	CASSRSGTGRNQPQHF
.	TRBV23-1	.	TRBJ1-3	TGCGCCAGCAGTCAATCGTTGGGCAGGTCGGAGGGTCTGGGTAACACCATATATTTT	CASSQSLGRSEGLGNTIYF